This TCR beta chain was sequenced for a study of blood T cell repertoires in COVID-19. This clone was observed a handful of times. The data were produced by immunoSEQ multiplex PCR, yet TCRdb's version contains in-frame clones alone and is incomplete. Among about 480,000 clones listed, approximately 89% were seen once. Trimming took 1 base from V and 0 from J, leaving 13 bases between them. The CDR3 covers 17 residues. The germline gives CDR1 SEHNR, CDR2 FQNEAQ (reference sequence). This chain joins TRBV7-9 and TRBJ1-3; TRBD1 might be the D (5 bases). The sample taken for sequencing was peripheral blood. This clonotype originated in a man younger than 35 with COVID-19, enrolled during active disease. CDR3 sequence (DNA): TGTGCCAGCAGCTTAGTTGGGCTGGGGCTCTCTGGAAACACCATATATTTT. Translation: CASSLVGLGLSGNTIYF.